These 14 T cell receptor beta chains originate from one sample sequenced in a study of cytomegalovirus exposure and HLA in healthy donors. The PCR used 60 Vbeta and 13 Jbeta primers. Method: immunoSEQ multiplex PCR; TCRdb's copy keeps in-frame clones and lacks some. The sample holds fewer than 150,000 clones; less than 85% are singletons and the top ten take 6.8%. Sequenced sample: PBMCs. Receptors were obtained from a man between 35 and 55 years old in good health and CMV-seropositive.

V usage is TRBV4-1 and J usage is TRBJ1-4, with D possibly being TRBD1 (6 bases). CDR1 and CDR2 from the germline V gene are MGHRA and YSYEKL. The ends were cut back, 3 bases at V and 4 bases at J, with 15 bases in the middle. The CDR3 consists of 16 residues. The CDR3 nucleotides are TGCGCCAGCAGCCAGGACCGGACAGCCTATAATGAAAAACTGTTTTTT. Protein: CASSQDRTAYNEKLFF.

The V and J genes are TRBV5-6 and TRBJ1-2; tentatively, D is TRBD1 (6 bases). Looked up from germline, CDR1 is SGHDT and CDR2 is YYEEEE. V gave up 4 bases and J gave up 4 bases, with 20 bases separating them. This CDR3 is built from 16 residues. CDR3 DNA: TGTGCCAGCAGCCTTCGGGACACCTCTGGTGGCTATGGCTACACCTTC. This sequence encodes CASSLRDTSGGYGYTF. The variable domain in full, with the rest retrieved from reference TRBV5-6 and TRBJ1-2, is DAGVTQSPTHLIKTRGQQVTLRCSPKSGHDTVSWYQQALGQGPQFIFQYYEEEERQRGNFPDRFSGHQFPNYSSELNVNALLLGDSALYLCASSLRDTSGGYGYTFGSGTRLTVV.

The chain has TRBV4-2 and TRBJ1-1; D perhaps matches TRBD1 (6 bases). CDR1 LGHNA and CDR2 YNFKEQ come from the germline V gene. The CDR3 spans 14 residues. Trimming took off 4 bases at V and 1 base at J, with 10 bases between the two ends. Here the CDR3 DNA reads TGTGCCAGCAGCCCCTGGACAGAGAACACTGAAGCTTTCTTT. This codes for CASSPWTENTEAFF.

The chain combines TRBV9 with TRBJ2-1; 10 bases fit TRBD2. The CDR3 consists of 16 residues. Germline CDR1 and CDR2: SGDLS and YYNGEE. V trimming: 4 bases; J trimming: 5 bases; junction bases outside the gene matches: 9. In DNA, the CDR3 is TGTGCCAGCAGCCCCCAGCGGGAGGGCCTGGACAATGAGCAGTTCTTC. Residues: CASSPQREGLDNEQFF.

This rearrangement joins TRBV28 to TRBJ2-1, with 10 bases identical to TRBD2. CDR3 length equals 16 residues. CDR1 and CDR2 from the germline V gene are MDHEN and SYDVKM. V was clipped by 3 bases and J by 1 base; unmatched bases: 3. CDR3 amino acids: CASSFLLAGSYNEQFF. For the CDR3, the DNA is TGTGCCAGCAGTTTCTTACTAGCGGGATCCTACAATGAGCAGTTCTTC. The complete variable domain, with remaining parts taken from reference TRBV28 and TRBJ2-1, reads DVKVTQSSRYLVKRTGEKVFLECVQDMDHENMFWYRQDPGLGLRLIYFSYDVKMKEKGDIPEGYSVSREKKERFSLILESASTNQTSMYLCASSFLLAGSYNEQFFGPGTRLTVL.

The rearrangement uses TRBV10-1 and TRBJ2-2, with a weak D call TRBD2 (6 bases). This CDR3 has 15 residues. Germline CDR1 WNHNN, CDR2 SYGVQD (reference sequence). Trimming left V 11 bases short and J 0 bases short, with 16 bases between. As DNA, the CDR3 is TGCGCCGGTCCTCTAGCGACTACGAACACCGGGGAGCTGTTTTTT. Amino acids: CAGPLATTNTGELFF.

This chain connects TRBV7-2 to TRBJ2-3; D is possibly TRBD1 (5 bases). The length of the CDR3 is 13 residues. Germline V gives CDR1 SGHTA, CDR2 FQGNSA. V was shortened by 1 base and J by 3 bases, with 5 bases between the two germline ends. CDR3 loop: CASSLDRTDTQYF. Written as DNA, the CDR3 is TGTGCCAGCAGCTTAGACAGGACAGATACGCAGTATTTT.

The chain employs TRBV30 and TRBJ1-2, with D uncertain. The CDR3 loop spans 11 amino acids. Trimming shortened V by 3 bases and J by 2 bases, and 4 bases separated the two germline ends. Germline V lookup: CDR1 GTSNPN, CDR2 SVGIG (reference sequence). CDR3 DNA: TGTGCCTGGAGACAGAACTATGGCTACACCTTC. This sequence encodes CAWRQNYGYTF.

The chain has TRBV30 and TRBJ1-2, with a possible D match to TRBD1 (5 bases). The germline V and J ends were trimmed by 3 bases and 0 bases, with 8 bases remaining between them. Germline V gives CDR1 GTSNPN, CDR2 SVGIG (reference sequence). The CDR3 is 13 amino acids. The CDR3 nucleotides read TGTGCCTGGAGAACAGGAGCTAACTATGGCTACACCTTC. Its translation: CAWRTGANYGYTF.

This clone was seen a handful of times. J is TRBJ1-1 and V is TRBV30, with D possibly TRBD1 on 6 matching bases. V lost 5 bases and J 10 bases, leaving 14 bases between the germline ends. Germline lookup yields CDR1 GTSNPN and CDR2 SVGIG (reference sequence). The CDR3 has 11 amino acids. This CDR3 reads CAWVTGTAAFF. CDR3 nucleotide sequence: TGTGCCTGGGTTACAGGGACGGCAGCTTTCTTT.

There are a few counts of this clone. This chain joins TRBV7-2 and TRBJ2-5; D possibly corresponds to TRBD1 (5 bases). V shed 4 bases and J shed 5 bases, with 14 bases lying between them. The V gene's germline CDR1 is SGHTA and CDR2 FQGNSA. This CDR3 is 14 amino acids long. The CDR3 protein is CASSSPMGLETQYF. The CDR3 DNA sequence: TGTGCCAGCAGCTCCCCCATGGGGCTGGAGACCCAGTACTTC.

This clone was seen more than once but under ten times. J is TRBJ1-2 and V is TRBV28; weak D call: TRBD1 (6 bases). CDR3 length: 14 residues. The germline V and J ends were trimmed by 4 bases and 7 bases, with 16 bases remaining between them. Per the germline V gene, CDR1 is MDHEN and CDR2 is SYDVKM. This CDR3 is CASSSTPTGIGYTF. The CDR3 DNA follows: TGTGCCAGCAGTTCGACGCCGACAGGAATTGGCTACACCTTC.

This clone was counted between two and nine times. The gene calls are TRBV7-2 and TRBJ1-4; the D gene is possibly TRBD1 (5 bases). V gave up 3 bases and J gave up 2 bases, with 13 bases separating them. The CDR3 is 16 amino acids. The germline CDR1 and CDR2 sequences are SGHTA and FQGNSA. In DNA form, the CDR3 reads TGTGCCAGCAGCTTCGGACACTCCTTTACTAATGAAAAACTGTTTTTT. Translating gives CASSFGHSFTNEKLFF.

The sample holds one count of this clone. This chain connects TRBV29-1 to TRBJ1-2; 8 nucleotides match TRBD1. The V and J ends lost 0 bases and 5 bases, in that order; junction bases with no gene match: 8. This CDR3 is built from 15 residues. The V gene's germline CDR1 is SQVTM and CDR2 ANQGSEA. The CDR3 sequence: CSVEEGQGARYGYTF. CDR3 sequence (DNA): TGCAGCGTTGAAGAAGGGCAGGGGGCCAGATATGGCTACACCTTC.